This T cell receptor (beta chain) was sequenced for a study of T cells in Graves' hyperthyroidism and ophthalmopathy. V dropped 6 bases and J dropped 4 bases, with 9 bases sitting between them. Germline lookup yields CDR1 DFQATT and CDR2 SNEGSKA (reference sequence). The CDR3 is 11 amino acids. This clonotype was seen only a few times. RNA transcripts gave rise to amplified TCR beta CDR3 regions. With the HTBI primer set, the TCR CDR3 went through a first round of RT-PCR. One entry per CDR3 protein, called by TCRdb with MiXCR from the multiplex PCR reads. This repertoire shows approximately 600,000 distinct CDR3 sequences, approximately 15% found once; its top ten account for roughly 6.2%.

The TCR comes from a woman aged 25 to 39 with Graves' hyperthyroidism that later progressed to Graves' ophthalmopathy. Input material: blood. The genes are TRBV20-1 and TRBJ1-1; D is uncertain. CDR3 sequence (DNA): TGCAGTGCCGATAAGGCCACTGAAGCTTTCTTT. The encoded protein is CSADKATEAFF.